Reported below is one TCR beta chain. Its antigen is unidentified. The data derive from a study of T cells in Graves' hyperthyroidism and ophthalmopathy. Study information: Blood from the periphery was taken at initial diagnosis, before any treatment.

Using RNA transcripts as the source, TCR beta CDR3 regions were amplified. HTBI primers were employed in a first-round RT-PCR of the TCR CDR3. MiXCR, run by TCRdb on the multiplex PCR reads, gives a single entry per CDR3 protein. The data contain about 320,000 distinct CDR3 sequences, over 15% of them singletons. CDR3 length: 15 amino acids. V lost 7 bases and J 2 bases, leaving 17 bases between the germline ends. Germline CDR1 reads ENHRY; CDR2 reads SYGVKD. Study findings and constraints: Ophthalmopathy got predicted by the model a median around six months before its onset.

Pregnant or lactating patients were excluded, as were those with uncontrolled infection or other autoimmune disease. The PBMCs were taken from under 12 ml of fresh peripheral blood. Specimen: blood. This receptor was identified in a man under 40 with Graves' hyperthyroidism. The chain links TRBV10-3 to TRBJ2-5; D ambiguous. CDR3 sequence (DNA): TGTGCCATCACCCCGGGTCAATCCAGACAAGAGACCCAGTACTTC. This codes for CAITPGQSRQETQYF.